Below are 32 T cell receptor beta chains sequenced from a single sample in a study of blood T cells in healthy people across ages. PCR was performed a second time for 7 to 11 cycles using a sample-barcoded 5' primer and a J-beta primer mix. In TCRdb, the 5' RACE reads were re-called with MiXCR into one record per CDR3 protein. The top ten hold under 4% of the sample, which has hundreds of thousands of distinct CDR3 sequences, around 21% seen once. Material: blood. The receptors derive from a man in his 70s in good health.

This chain uses TRBV7-9 with TRBJ1-1; D perhaps matches TRBD1 (5 bases). CDR1 is SEHNR and CDR2 is FQNEAQ in the germline V gene (reference sequence). With 5 bases removed from V and 4 bases from J, the gap between germline ends came to 14 bases. The CDR3 is 14 amino acids. The chain's CDR3 is CASSLGGAATEAFF. For the CDR3, the DNA is TGTGCCAGCAGCCTGGGAGGGGCGGCCACTGAAGCTTTCTTT.

The chain uses TRBV10-3 and TRBJ2-1; 9 positions agree with TRBD1. Trimming removed 10 bases from V and 4 bases from J; junction bases left unmatched: 5. Germline V gene sequence: CDR1 ENHRY, CDR2 SYGVKD. The CDR3 loop spans 13 amino acids. The DNA of the CDR3 is TGTGCCACCGGACAGGGGAGTTACAATGAGCAGTTCTTC. It encodes CATGQGSYNEQFF.

This clonotype has more than one count but fewer than ten. An end of the junction does not agree with germline; a read error may underlie this. J is TRBJ2-5 and V is TRBV15, with TRBD2 identical over 8 bases. CDR3 length: 13 residues. Per the germline V gene, CDR1 is LNHNV and CDR2 is YYDKDF (reference sequence). The CDR3 DNA sequence: TGTGCCACCAGCAGAGACCAGCGGGAGAAGGGGTTCTTC. This encodes CATSRDQREKGFF. Full variable domain (outside the CDR3, taken from reference TRBV15 and TRBJ2-5): DAMVIQNPRYQVTQFGKPVTLSCSQTLNHNVMYWYQQKSSQAPKLLFHYYDKDFNNEADTPDNFQSRRPNTSFCFLDIRSPGLGDTAMYLCATSRDQREKGFFGPGTRLLVL.

This clonotype has only a few counts. The rearrangement joins TRBV7-3 to TRBJ2-2; TRBD1 matches 7 bases. The CDR3 runs 15 residues. The V gene's germline CDR1 is SGHTA and CDR2 FQGTGA. The junction had 5 bases not matched to a gene; V was cut back by 2 bases and J by 5 bases. The CDR3 bases are TGTGCCAGCAGCTTAGAAGGGGGCCTGACCGGGGAGCTGTTTTTT. Translation: CASSLEGGLTGELFF.

The gene calls are TRBV12-3 or TRBV12-4 and TRBJ1-1, with D unclear. The germline V and J ends were trimmed by 1 base and 4 bases, with 7 bases remaining between them. This CDR3 comprises 13 residues. The CDR3 region has the DNA TGTGCCAGCAGTTTAGGTATTACCACTGAAGCTTTCTTT. It yields the protein CASSLGITTEAFF.

This clonotype was counted only a few times. V is TRBV28 and J is TRBJ2-1, with 8 bases that match TRBD2. Germline lookup yields CDR1 MDHEN and CDR2 SYDVKM. J gave up 0 bases and V 6 bases, and 7 bases lay outside the gene matches. The CDR3 is made up of 16 amino acids. CDR3: CASSSPAGDSYNEQFF. DNA of the CDR3: TGTGCCAGCAGCTCACCAGCGGGAGACTCCTACAATGAGCAGTTCTTC.

About this clonotype itself: One junction end does not reproduce the germline sequence, and a read error may be involved. The CDR3, as DNA: TGTGCCAGCAGCTTATATGGGACTATTGACAATGGGCAGTTCTTC. As protein: CASSLYGTIDNGQFF. This chain connects TRBV7-3 to TRBJ2-1; 7 bases are shared with TRBD2. CDR3 length: 15 residues. Germline V gene lookup returns CDR1 SGHTA and CDR2 FQGTGA.

This clonotype was detected a few times. CDR3 in amino acids: CAWGQGLADRETQYF. CDR3 nucleotide sequence: TGTGCCTGGGGCCAGGGACTAGCAGACCGAGAGACCCAGTACTTC. This chain uses TRBV30 with TRBJ2-5, with 9 nucleotides matching TRBD2. Germline CDR1 reads GTSNPN; CDR2 reads SVGIG (reference sequence). The CDR3 covers 15 residues. The V gene end was trimmed by 5 bases and the J gene end by 4 bases; junction bases not matched to a gene: 11. Full variable domain (missing parts from reference TRBV30 and TRBJ2-5): SQTIHQWPATLVQPVGSPLSLECTVEGTSNPNLYWYRQAAGRGLQLLFYSVGIGQISSEVPQNLSASRPQDRQFILSSKKLLLSDSGFYLCAWGQGLADRETQYFGPGTRLLVL.

Only a few counts were recorded for this clonotype. The chain uses TRBV20-1 and TRBJ1-2, with 9 bases matching TRBD1. The germline V gene has CDR1 DFQATT and CDR2 SNEGSKA (reference sequence). J was trimmed by 4 bases and V by 6 bases; bases with no gene match: 6. The length of the CDR3 is 13 residues. The CDR3 sequence is CSARDREAYGYTF. CDR3 nucleotides: TGCAGTGCCCGGGACAGGGAGGCCTATGGCTACACCTTC.

The rearrangement links TRBV28 to TRBJ2-7; a possible D gene is TRBD2 (5 bases). The CDR3 runs 14 residues. Germline V gene lookup returns CDR1 MDHEN and CDR2 SYDVKM. Trimming removed 2 bases from V and 2 bases from J, with 10 bases in between. CDR3: CASSLPGGTYEQYF. In DNA, the CDR3 is TGTGCCAGCAGTTTACCCGGAGGTACCTACGAGCAGTACTTC.

This clonotype showed up many times. The chain uses TRBV6-6 and TRBJ2-7, with 8 bases that match TRBD2. The ends lost 5 bases at V and 2 bases at J; junction bases unmatched: 2. Germline lookup yields CDR1 MNHNY and CDR2 SVGAGI (reference sequence). The CDR3 is 13 residues long. This chain's CDR3 is CASSREGPYEQYF. The DNA for the CDR3 is TGTGCCAGCAGTCGGGAGGGCCCCTACGAGCAGTACTTC.

The V gene is TRBV28, the J gene TRBJ1-4; no clear D gene. This CDR3 is 14 amino acids long. Germline V CDR1 and CDR2: MDHEN, SYDVKM. Trimming stripped 5 bases from V and 7 bases from J, with 14 bases between. The CDR3 DNA follows: TGTGCCAGCAGTCCTCCGGGGTCCGGTGAAAAACTGTTTTTT. It encodes CASSPPGSGEKLFF.

This chain connects TRBV12-5 to TRBJ2-5; D is uncertain. CDR1 and CDR2 from the germline V gene are LGHNT and FRNRAP. The CDR3 covers 12 residues. Trimming pared 0 bases from V and 4 bases from J, leaving 3 bases between. The CDR3 reads CASGLVGETQYF. CDR3 DNA: TGTGCTAGTGGTTTGGTCGGAGAGACCCAGTACTTC. Looking up the rest from reference TRBV12-5 and TRBJ2-5 gives the full variable domain: DARVTQTPRHKVTEMGQEVTMRCQPILGHNTVFWYRQTMMQGLELLAYFRNRAPLDDSGMPKDRFSAEMPDATLATLKIQPSEPRDSAVYFCASGLVGETQYFGPGTRLLVL.

This clonotype was observed a few times. This chain uses TRBV20-1 with TRBJ2-7; tentatively, D is TRBD1 or TRBD2 (5 bases each). V gave up 1 base and J gave up 2 bases, with 12 bases separating them. The germline V gene encodes CDR1 DFQATT and CDR2 SNEGSKA (reference sequence). The CDR3 is made up of 14 amino acids. The CDR3 nucleotides are TGCAGTGCTAGAGTTGGGACGGAGGCCTACGAGCAGTACTTC. This encodes CSARVGTEAYEQYF.

The chain uses TRBV10-3 and TRBJ2-2; 9 nucleotides line up with TRBD2. This CDR3 contains 18 residues. CDR1 is ENHRY and CDR2 is SYGVKD in the germline V gene. Trimming cost V 3 bases and J 0 bases; bases outside gene matches: 8. In nucleotides, the CDR3 is TGTGCCATCAGTGAAGGTTGGGGACTAGCTGCGAACACCGGGGAGCTGTTTTTT. Translating gives CAISEGWGLAANTGELFF.

This chain links TRBV28 with TRBJ1-1, with TRBD1 identical over 7 bases. Germline CDR1 and CDR2: MDHEN and SYDVKM. V was pared by 5 bases and J by 10 bases, with 7 bases of the junction left unmatched. The CDR3 has 12 amino acids. CDR3 in DNA: TGTGCCAGCAGTACCAGACAGGGCAGAGCTTTCTTT. It codes for CASSTRQGRAFF.

The genes are TRBV20-1 and TRBJ2-1, with 8 positions matching TRBD2. The CDR3 is made up of 16 amino acids. Germline V gene data show CDR1 as DFQATT and CDR2 as SNEGSKA (reference sequence). The junction had 11 bases not matched to a gene; V was cut back by 7 bases and J by 0 bases. The CDR3 DNA sequence: TGCAGTGTCACCCCGGGACTAGGTCGCTCCTACAATGAGCAGTTCTTC. Protein product: CSVTPGLGRSYNEQFF.

This chain connects TRBV4-2 to TRBJ1-2; possible D gene TRBD1, 6 bases. Trimming took 0 bases from V and 2 from J, leaving 19 bases between them. Per the germline V gene, CDR1 is LGHNA and CDR2 is YNFKEQ. CDR3 length equals 18 residues. The CDR3 loop reads CASSQEGGSSGYNYGYTF. The CDR3 bases are TGTGCCAGCAGCCAAGAAGGGGGATCGTCCGGTTACAACTATGGCTACACCTTC.

In this sample, this clonotype turned up a few times. The V gene is TRBV20-1, the J gene TRBJ2-2; TRBD2 matches at 11 bases. CDR3 length: 17 residues. CDR1 and CDR2 from the germline V gene are DFQATT and SNEGSKA (reference sequence). Trimming cost V 4 bases and J 4 bases; bases outside gene matches: 11. CDR3 region: CSATILALAGGTGELFF. The CDR3 region has the DNA TGCAGTGCTACAATCCTTGCTCTAGCGGGAGGCACCGGGGAGCTGTTTTTT.

This sequence joins TRBV12-3 or TRBV12-4 and TRBJ2-7, with TRBD2 as a possible D gene (6 bases). Trimming removed 6 bases from V and 2 bases from J, with 14 bases in between. CDR3 size: 14 residues. CDR3 amino acids: CASRPRDSTYEQYF. In DNA form, the CDR3 reads TGTGCCAGCAGACCCCGGGACTCGACCTACGAGCAGTACTTC.

This clonotype was counted a few times. The chain uses TRBV12-5 and TRBJ1-1; maybe TRBD1 (6 bases). V lost 8 bases and J lost 1, with 14 bases in between. This CDR3 has 14 residues. Germline V gene lookup returns CDR1 LGHNT and CDR2 FRNRAP. CDR3: CASKKGGGNTEAFF. DNA of the CDR3: TGTGCTAGTAAAAAAGGGGGGGGGAACACTGAAGCTTTCTTT.

The gene calls are TRBV5-1 and TRBJ2-7; TRBD1 is a possible D gene (7 bases). Trimming took 4 bases from V and 5 from J, leaving 16 bases between them. Germline CDR1 and CDR2: SGHRS and YFSETQ. The CDR3 has 14 residues. The CDR3 region has the DNA TGCGCCAGCAGCCTACCGACAGGGAGGAACGAGCAGTACTTC. As protein: CASSLPTGRNEQYF.

This clonotype was found many times. The rearrangement joins TRBV20-1 to TRBJ2-2, with D possibly matching TRBD2 (5 bases). The germline V and J ends were trimmed by 1 base and 0 bases, with 9 bases remaining between them. CDR3 length: 15 residues. Germline V gene sequence: CDR1 DFQATT, CDR2 SNEGSKA (reference sequence). CDR3 sequence (DNA): TGCAGTGCTAGAGTTCCGGGAACGAACACCGGGGAGCTGTTTTTT. Translated, it gives CSARVPGTNTGELFF.

Only a few counts were recorded for this clonotype. The rearrangement links TRBV2 to TRBJ2-2, with 8 bases identical to TRBD1. The CDR3 has 13 residues. Germline V gene sequence: CDR1 SNHLY, CDR2 FYNNEI. V gave up 6 bases and J gave up 6 bases; unmatched junction bases: 3. CDR3: CASRVQGAGELFF. CDR3 in DNA: TGTGCCAGCAGAGTACAGGGGGCCGGGGAGCTGTTTTTT.

In this sample, this clonotype turned up many times. V is TRBV29-1 and J is TRBJ2-3; possibly TRBD1 for D (6 bases). From germline, CDR1 is SQVTM and CDR2 ANQGSEA. This CDR3 region has 18 residues. V gave up 0 bases and J gave up 4 bases, with 23 bases separating them. The CDR3 sequence is CSVEDLGTPWARADTQYF. The CDR3, as DNA: TGCAGCGTTGAAGATCTAGGGACACCGTGGGCTAGAGCAGATACGCAGTATTTT.

V usage is TRBV6-6 and J usage is TRBJ2-3; tentatively, D is TRBD1 (6 bases). This CDR3 contains 13 residues. Trimming shortened V by 5 bases and J by 7 bases, and 13 bases separated the two germline ends. Germline V gene lookup returns CDR1 MNHNY and CDR2 SVGAGI (reference sequence). The CDR3 nucleotides are TGTGCCAGCAGTCCCCAGGGGCCGCATACGCAGTATTTT. Amino acid sequence: CASSPQGPHTQYF.

This clonotype was counted between two and nine times. The chain employs TRBV12-3 or TRBV12-4 and TRBJ2-6; TRBD1 agrees at 9 bases. The CDR3 loop spans 18 amino acids. With 6 bases clipped from V and 0 bases from J, the junction kept 9 bases outside the gene matches. Here the CDR3 DNA reads TGTGCCAGCAGCCCTAACCGGGACAGGGTCTCTGGGGCCAACGTCCTGACTTTC. Its protein is CASSPNRDRVSGANVLTF.

This chain joins TRBV6-6 and TRBJ2-1; TRBD2 might be the D (5 bases). Germline CDR1 is MNHNY and CDR2 is SVGAGI (reference sequence). CDR3 size: 16 residues. V lost 4 bases, J lost 7 bases, and 20 bases lay in between. The DNA for the CDR3 is TGTGCCAGCAGTTCCCCGAGCGTTAGAGGGCCGAATGAGCAGTTCTTC. Protein sequence: CASSSPSVRGPNEQFF.

The J gene is TRBJ2-7, the V gene TRBV7-9, with TRBD2 as a possible D gene (5 bases). The CDR3 loop spans 13 amino acids. Trimming stripped 5 bases from V and 2 bases from J, with 10 bases between. Per the germline V gene, CDR1 is SEHNR and CDR2 is FQNEAQ (reference sequence). Here the CDR3 DNA reads TGTGCCAGCAGCATCACCGGGACCTACGAGCAGTACTTC. Translated, it gives CASSITGTYEQYF. Variable domain in full (rest from reference TRBV7-9 and TRBJ2-7): DTGVSQNPRHKITKRGQNVTFRCDPISEHNRLYWYRQTLGQGPEFLTYFQNEAQLEKSRLLSDRFSAERPKGSFSTLEIQRTEQGDSAMYLCASSITGTYEQYFGPGTRLTVT.

This sequence joins TRBV20-1 and TRBJ2-7; 8 bases map to TRBD1. Germline loops: CDR1 DFQATT, CDR2 SNEGSKA (reference sequence). The CDR3 covers 13 residues. Trimming at V came to 3 bases and at J to 5 bases, leaving 6 bases not matched to a gene. The CDR3 nucleotides read TGCAGTGCTAGTCTCCAGGGGGCCCACGAGCAGTACTTC. This gives the protein CSASLQGAHEQYF.

Comment on this clonotype: The junction shows a germline mismatch at one end, possibly a read error. This chain uses TRBV20-1 with TRBJ2-5; 10 bases agree with TRBD2. There are 15 residues in the CDR3. The germline V gene encodes CDR1 DFQATT and CDR2 SNEGSKA (reference sequence). CDR3 sequence: CGARPSGRARETQYF. The DNA for the CDR3 is TGCGGTGCTAGACCCAGCGGGAGGGCCAGGGAGACCCAGTACTTC.

This clonotype was picked up a small number of times. V and J are TRBV5-8 and TRBJ1-5; the match to TRBD1 covers 8 bases. The CDR3 covers 18 residues. Germline values: CDR1 SGHTS, CDR2 YDEGEE. The trim removed 0 bases at V and 4 bases at J, leaving 12 bases unmatched. The CDR3 reads CASSLAVRGHQGNQPQHF. The CDR3, as DNA: TGTGCCAGCAGCTTGGCCGTCAGGGGGCATCAGGGGAATCAGCCCCAGCATTTT. Full variable domain (remainder filled in from reference TRBV5-8 and TRBJ1-5): EAGVTQSPTHLIKTRGQQATLRCSPISGHTSVYWYQQALGLGLQFLLWYDEGEERNRGNFPPRFSGRQFPNYSSELNVNALELEDSALYLCASSLAVRGHQGNQPQHFGDGTRLSIL.